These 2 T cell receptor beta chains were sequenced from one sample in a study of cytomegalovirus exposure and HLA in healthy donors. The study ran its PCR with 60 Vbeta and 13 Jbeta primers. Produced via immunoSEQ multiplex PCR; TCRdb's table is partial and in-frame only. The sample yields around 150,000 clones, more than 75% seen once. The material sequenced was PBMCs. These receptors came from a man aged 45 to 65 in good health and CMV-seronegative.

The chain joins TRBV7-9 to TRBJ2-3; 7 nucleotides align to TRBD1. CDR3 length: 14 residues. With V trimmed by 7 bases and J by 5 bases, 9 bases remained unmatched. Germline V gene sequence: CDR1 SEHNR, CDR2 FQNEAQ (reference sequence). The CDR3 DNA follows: TGTGCCAGCACAAGTTTGACAGGGAAAGATACGCAGTATTTT. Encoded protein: CASTSLTGKDTQYF.

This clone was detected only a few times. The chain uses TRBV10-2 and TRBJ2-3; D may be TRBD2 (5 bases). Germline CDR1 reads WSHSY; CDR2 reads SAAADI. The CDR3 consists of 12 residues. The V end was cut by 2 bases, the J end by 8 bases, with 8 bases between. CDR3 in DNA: TGCGCCAGCAGTGAGGATCGGGGTACGCAGTATTTT. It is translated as CASSEDRGTQYF.